The 6 T cell receptor beta chains listed next were all sequenced from one sample in a study of cytomegalovirus exposure and HLA in healthy donors. 60 Vbeta and 13 Jbeta primers were used in PCR. Assay: immunoSEQ multiplex PCR; the TCRdb copy retains only in-frame clones and omits some. Of 100,000 to 120,000 clones detected, approximately 80% appear once; the ten largest clones hold about 5.3%. Sequenced material: PBMCs. The receptor source for this set is a male donor in good health and CMV-seronegative.

The rearrangement links TRBV2 to TRBJ2-3; perhaps TRBD2 as D (6 bases). The CDR3 has 14 residues. The germline CDR1 and CDR2 sequences are SNHLY and FYNNEI. V lost 6 bases and J lost 8, with 18 bases in between. CDR3 sequence (DNA): TGTGCCAGCAGGACACGGGGAGGCCCGGCTACGCAGTATTTT. Amino acids: CASRTRGGPATQYF. The entire variable domain, with the rest obtained from reference TRBV2 and TRBJ2-3, is as follows: EPEVTQTPSHQVTQMGQEVILRCVPISNHLYFYWYRQILGQKVEFLVSFYNNEISEKSEIFDDQFSVERPDGSNFTLKIRSTKLEDSAMYFCASRTRGGPATQYFGPGTRLTVL.

The J gene is TRBJ1-1, the V gene TRBV7-9, with D perhaps TRBD1 (5 bases). Germline V gene data show CDR1 as SEHNR and CDR2 as FQNEAQ (reference sequence). Trimming pared 1 base from V and 1 base from J, leaving 10 bases between. The CDR3 extends over 15 amino acids. CDR3: CASSLGIGENTEAFF. DNA for the CDR3: TGTGCCAGCAGCTTAGGGATAGGGGAGAACACTGAAGCTTTCTTT.

This clone turned up a few times. This rearrangement joins TRBV5-1 to TRBJ2-1, with 12 positions matching TRBD2. This CDR3 region has 18 residues. Germline V gene sequence: CDR1 SGHRS, CDR2 YFSETQ. V dropped 5 bases and J dropped 1; count of bases not matched to a gene: 10. CDR3 amino acids: CASRATSGRTSSYNEQFF. The CDR3 DNA sequence: TGCGCCAGCAGGGCCACTAGCGGGAGGACTAGTTCCTACAATGAGCAGTTCTTC.

There are a few counts of this clone. The genes are TRBV13 and TRBJ2-1; TRBD2 matches at 7 bases. V gave up 3 bases and J gave up 0 bases; unmatched junction bases: 20. CDR1 and CDR2 (germline): PRHDT, FYEKMQ (reference sequence). CDR3 length: 21 amino acids. CDR3 amino acids: CASSFWGGAFERANSYNEQFF. The DNA for the CDR3 is TGTGCCAGCAGCTTCTGGGGGGGAGCCTTTGAGCGGGCCAACTCCTACAATGAGCAGTTCTTC.

The CDR3 bases are TGTGCCAGCAGAGGCCTCTGGCAGGGGGAATATGGCTACACCTTC. It yields the protein CASRGLWQGEYGYTF. The rearrangement uses TRBV7-9 and TRBJ1-2; TRBD1 agrees at 7 bases. CDR1 is SEHNR, CDR2 FQNEAQ, per germline (reference sequence). This CDR3 comprises 15 residues. V lost 6 bases and J lost 5; bases outside the gene matches: 12.

The genes are TRBV7-8 and TRBJ1-2; 9 bases match TRBD1. Germline V gene lookup returns CDR1 SGHVS and CDR2 FQNEAQ. The CDR3 is made up of 14 amino acids. V dropped 6 bases and J dropped 8; count of bases not matched to a gene: 10. Here the CDR3 reads CASRRTGTGTGYTF. The CDR3 bases are TGTGCCAGCAGAAGGACCGGGACAGGGACCGGCTACACCTTC.